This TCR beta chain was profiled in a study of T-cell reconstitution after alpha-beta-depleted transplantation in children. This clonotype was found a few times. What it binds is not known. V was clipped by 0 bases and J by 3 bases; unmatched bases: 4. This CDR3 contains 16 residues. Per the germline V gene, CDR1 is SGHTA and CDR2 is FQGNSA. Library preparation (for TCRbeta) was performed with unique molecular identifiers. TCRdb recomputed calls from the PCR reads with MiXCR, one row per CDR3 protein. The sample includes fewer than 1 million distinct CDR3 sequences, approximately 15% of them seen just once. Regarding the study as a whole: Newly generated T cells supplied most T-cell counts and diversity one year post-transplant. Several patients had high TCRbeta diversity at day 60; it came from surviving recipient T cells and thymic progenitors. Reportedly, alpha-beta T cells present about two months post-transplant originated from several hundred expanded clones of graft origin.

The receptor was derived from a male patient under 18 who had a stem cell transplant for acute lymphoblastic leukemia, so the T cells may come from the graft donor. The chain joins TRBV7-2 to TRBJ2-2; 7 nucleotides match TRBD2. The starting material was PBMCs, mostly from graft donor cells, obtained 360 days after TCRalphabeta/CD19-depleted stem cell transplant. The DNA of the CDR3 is TGTGCCAGCAGCTTAGCGCCGCTAGCGGACACCGGGGAGCTGTTTTTT. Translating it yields CASSLAPLADTGELFF.